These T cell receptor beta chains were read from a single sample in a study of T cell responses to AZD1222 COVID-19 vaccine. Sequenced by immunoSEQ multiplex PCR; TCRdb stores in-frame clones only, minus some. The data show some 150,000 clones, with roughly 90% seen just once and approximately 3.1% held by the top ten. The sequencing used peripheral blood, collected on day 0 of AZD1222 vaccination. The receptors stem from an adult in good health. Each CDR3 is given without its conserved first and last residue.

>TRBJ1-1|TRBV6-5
ASTEGGIAEAF
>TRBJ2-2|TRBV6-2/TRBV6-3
ASSYPGNINTGELF
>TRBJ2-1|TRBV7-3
ASSLTRGEQF
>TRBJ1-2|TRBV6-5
ASSSIPSLGYT
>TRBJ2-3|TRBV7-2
ASSSQSTGTDTQY
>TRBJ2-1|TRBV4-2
ASSQDYWSVGNEQF
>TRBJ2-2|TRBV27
ASSRDRGFGMVGELF
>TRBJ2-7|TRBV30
AWGADRDYEQY
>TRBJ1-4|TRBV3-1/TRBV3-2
ASSHYWTGGPEKLF
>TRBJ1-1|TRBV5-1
ASSRQGGLNTEAF
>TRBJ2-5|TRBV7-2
ASSSTGQMGTQY
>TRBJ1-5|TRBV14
ASSQGNMNQPQH
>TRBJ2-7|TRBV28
ASSLAGGRQYEQY
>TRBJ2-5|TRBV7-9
ASSLRPQETQY
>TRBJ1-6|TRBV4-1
ASSHGTLDGSPLH
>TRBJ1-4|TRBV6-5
ASSSGQWIEKLF
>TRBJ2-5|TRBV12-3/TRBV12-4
ASTIAGSETQY
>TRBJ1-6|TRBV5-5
ASSLGEINSPLH
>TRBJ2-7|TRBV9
ASSVGGRFYEQY
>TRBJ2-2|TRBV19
ASSIANTGELF
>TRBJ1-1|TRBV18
ASSPLDSLGAF
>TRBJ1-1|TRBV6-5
ASGTPPGVTEAF
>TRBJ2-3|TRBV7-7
ASSLRAGGPTDTQY
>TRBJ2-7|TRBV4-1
ASSATGTGNYEQY
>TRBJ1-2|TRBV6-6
ASSLLMDRGNYGYT
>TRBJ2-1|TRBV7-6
ASSPEQSGHSYNEQF
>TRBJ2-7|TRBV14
ASSDGPYEQY
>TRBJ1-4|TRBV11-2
ASRGDSTNEKLF
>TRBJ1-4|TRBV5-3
ARSLDRGFCEKLF
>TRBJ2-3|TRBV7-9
ASSLDIREGYYTDTQY
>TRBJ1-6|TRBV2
ASQWGALNSPLH
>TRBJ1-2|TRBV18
ASSPSRSVVGYT
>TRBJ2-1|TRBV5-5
ASSLGPGINNEQF
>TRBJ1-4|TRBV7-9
ASSTPALSSNEKLF
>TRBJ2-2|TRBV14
ASSQDWNTGELF
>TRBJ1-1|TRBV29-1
SVGGARLEAF
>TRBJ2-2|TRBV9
ASKRGGGELF
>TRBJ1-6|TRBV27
ASSPSRSLGSPLH
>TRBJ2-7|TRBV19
ASSDRYSYEQY
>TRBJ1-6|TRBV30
AWSGAGILLMEPLH
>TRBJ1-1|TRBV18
ASSPDMDSAEAF
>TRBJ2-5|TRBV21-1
ASSIRPWGAREETQY
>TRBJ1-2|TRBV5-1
ASSSQWAGRGGYT
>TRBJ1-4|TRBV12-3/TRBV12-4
ASSLNEKLF
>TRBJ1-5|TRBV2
ASSADRLSNQPQH
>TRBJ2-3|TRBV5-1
ASSYRLAGAADTQY
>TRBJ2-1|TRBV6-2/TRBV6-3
ASSYLGRNNEQF
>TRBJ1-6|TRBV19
ASTGPGSYNSPLH
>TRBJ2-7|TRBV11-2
ASSLDHRTGGEQY
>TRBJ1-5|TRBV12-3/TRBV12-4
ASSLAGNQPQH
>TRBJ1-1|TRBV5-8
ASSLGQGVDTEAF
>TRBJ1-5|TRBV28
ASRRDSIVNQPQH
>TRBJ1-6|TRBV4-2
ASSQAQLNSPLH
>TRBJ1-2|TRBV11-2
ASSPPPWTGYT
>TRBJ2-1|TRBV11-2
ASSLGISGGAREQF
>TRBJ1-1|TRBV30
AWLPGPNTEAF
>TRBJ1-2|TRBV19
ASSITGSYGYT
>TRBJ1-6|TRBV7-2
ASSLVIGGNSPLH
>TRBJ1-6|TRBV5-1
ASSLGGNRGASPLH